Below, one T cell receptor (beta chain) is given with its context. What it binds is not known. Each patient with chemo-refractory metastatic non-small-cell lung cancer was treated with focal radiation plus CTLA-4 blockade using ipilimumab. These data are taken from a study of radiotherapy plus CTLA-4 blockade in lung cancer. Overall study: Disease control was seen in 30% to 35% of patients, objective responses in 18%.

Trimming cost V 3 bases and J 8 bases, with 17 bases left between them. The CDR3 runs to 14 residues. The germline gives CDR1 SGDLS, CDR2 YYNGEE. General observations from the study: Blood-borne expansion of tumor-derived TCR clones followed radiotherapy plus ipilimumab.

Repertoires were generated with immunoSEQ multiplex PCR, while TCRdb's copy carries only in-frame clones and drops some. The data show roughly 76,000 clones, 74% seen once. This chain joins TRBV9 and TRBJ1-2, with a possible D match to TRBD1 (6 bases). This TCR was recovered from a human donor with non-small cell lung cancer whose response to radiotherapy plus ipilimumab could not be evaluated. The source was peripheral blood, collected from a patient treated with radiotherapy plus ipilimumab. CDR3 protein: CASSETGKAGGYTF. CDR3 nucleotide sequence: TGTGCCAGCAGCGAAACAGGGAAAGCGGGGGGCTACACCTTC.